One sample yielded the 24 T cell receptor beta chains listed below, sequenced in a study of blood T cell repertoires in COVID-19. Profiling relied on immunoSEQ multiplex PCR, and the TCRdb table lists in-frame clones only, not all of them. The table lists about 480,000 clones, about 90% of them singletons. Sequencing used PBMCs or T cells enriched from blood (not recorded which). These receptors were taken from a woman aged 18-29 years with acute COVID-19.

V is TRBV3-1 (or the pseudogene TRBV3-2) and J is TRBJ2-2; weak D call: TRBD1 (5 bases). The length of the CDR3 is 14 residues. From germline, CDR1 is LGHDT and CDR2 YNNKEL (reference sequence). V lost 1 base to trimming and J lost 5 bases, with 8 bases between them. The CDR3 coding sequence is TGTGCCAGCAGCCAAGCCAGGGTAACCGGGGAGCTGTTTTTT. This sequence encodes CASSQARVTGELFF.

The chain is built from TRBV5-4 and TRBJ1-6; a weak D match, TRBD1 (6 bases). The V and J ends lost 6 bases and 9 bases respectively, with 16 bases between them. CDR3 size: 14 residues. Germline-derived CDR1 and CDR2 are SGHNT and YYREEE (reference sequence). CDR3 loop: CASTTRDTGSPLHF. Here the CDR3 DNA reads TGTGCCAGCACCACCCGGGACACCGGTTCACCCCTCCACTTT. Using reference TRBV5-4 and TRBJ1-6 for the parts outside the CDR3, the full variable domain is ETGVTQSPTHLIKTRGQQVTLRCSSQSGHNTVSWYQQALGQGPQFIFQYYREEENGRGNFPPRFSGLQFPNYSSELNVNALELDDSALYLCASTTRDTGSPLHFGNGTRLTVT.

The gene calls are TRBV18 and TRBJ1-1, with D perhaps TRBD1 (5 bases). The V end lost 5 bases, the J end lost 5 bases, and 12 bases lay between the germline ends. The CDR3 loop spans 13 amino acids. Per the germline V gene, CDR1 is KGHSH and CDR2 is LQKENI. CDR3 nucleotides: TGTGCCAGCTCAGACGGACACGGGACTGAAGCTTTCTTT. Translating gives CASSDGHGTEAFF.

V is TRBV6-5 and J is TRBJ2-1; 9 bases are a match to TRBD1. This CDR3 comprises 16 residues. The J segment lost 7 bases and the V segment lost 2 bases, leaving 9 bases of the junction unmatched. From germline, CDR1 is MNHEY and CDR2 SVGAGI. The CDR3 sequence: CASSYTSGTGNNEQFF. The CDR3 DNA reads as TGTGCCAGCAGTTACACCTCCGGGACAGGGAATAATGAGCAGTTCTTC.

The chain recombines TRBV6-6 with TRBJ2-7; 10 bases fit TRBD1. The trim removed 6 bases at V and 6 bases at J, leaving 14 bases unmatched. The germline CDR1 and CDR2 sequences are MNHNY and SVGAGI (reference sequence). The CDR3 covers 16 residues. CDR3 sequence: CASSPATGGFTGEQYF. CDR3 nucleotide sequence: TGTGCCAGCAGCCCGGCGACAGGGGGCTTTACTGGCGAGCAGTACTTC.

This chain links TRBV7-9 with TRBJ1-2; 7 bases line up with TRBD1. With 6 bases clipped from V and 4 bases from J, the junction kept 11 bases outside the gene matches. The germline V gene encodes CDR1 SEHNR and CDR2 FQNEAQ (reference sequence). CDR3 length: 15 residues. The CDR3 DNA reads TGTGCCAGCAGTCCTGGACAGGTGCCCTCCTATGGCTACACCTTC. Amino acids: CASSPGQVPSYGYTF. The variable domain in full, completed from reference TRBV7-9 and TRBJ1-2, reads DTGVSQNPRHKITKRGQNVTFRCDPISEHNRLYWYRQTLGQGPEFLTYFQNEAQLEKSRLLSDRFSAERPKGSFSTLEIQRTEQGDSAMYLCASSPGQVPSYGYTFGSGTRLTVV.

The CDR3: CASSQVYTATYGYTF. For the CDR3, the DNA is TGCGCCAGCAGCCAAGTGTATACAGCTACCTATGGCTACACCTTC. The chain carries TRBV4-3 and TRBJ1-2; the D is unclear. The CDR3 sequence is 15 residues long. Germline V lookup: CDR1 LGHNA, CDR2 YSLEER. V shed 1 base and J shed 4 bases, with 13 bases lying between them.

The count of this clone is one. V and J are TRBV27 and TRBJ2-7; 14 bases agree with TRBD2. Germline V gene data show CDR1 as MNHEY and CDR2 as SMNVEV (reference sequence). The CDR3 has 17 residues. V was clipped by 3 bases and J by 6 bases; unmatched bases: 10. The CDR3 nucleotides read TGTGCCAGCAGTTTGAACCCGACTAGCGGGAGGGCTGTCGAGCAGTACTTC. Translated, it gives CASSLNPTSGRAVEQYF.

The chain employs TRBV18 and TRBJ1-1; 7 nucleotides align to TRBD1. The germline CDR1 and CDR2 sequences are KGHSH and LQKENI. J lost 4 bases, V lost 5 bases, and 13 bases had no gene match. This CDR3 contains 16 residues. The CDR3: CASSAGQTTLGTEAFF. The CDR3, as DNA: TGTGCCAGCTCAGCGGGACAGACAACGCTGGGCACTGAAGCTTTCTTT.

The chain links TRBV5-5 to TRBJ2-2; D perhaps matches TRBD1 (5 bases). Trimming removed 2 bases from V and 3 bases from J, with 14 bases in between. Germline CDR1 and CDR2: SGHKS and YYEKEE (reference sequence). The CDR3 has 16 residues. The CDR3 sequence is CASSFLGHSYTGELFF. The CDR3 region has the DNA TGTGCCAGCAGCTTCTTGGGGCACAGCTACACCGGGGAGCTGTTTTTT.

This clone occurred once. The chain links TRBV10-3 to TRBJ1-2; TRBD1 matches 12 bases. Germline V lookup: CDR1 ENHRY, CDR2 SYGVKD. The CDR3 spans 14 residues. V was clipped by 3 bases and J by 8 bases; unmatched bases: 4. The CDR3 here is CAISEGTGGSGYTF. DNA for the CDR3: TGTGCCATCAGTGAAGGGACAGGGGGCAGCGGCTACACCTTC.

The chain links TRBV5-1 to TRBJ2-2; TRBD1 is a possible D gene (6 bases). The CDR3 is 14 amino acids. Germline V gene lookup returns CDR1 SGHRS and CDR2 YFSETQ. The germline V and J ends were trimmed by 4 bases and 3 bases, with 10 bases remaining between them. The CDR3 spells CASSGDTYTGELFF. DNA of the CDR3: TGCGCCAGCAGCGGGGACACCTACACCGGGGAGCTGTTTTTT.

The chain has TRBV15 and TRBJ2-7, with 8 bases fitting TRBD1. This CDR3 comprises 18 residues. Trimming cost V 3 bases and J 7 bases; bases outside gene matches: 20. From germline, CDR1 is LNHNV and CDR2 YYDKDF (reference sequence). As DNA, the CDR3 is TGTGCCACCAGCAGCGACTTACAGGGGGTACTGGCTACGGGGGAGCAGTACTTC. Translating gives CATSSDLQGVLATGEQYF.

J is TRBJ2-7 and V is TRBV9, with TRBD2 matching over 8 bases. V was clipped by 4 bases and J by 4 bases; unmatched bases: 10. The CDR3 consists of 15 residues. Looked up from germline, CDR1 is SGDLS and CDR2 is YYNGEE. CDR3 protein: CASSRQAGETYEQYF. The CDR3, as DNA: TGTGCCAGCAGCAGACAAGCGGGGGAGACGTACGAGCAGTACTTC.

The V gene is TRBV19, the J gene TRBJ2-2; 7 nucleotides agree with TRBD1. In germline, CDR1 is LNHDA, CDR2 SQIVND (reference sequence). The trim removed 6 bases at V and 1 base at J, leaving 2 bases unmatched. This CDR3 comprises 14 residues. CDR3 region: CASRGTENTGELFF. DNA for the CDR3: TGTGCCAGTAGGGGGACAGAGAACACCGGGGAGCTGTTTTTT.

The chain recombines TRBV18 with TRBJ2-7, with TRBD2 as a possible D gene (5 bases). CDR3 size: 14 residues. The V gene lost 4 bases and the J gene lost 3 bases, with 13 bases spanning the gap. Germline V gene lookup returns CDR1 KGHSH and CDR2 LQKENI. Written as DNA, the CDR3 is TGTGCCAGCTCACTAGCCGGGAAAAACTACGAGCAGTACTTC. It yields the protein CASSLAGKNYEQYF.

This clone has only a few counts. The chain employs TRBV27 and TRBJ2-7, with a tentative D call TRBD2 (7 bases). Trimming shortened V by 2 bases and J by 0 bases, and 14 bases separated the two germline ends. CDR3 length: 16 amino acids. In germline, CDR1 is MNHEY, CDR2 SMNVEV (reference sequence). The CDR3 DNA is TGTGCCAGCAGTTTACTTTCGGGGGGCCTCTCCTACGAGCAGTACTTC. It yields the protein CASSLLSGGLSYEQYF.

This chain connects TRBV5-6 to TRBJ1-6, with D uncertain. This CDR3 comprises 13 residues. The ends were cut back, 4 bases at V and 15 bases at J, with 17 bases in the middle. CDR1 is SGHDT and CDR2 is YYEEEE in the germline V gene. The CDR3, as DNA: TGTGCCAGCAGCCACGGGGAGGTTCGATTCCTCCACTTT. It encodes CASSHGEVRFLHF.

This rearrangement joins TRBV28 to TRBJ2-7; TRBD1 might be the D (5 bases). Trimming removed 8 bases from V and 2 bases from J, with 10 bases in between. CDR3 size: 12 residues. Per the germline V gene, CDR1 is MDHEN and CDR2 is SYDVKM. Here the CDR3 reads CASETEPYEQYF. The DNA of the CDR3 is TGTGCCAGCGAGACAGAACCCTACGAGCAGTACTTC.

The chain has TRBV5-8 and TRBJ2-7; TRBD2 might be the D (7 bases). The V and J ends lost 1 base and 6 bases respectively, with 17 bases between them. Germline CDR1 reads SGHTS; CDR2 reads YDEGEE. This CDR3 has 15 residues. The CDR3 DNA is TGTGCCAGCAGCTTGCGGCAGGGGACTATCAGCGAGCAGTACTTC. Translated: CASSLRQGTISEQYF.

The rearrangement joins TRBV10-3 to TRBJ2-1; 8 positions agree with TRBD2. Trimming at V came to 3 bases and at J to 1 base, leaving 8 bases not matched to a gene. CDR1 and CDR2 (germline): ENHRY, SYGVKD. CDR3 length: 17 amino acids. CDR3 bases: TGTGCCATCAGTGAAAAGCTAGCGGGTTATTCCTACAATGAGCAGTTCTTC. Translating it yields CAISEKLAGYSYNEQFF.

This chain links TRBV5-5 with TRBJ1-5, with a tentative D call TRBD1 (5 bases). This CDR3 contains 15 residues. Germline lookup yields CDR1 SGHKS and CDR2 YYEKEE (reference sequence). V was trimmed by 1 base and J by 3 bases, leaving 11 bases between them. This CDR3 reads CASSLKGPDNQPQHF. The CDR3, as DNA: TGTGCCAGCAGCTTGAAGGGGCCGGACAATCAGCCCCAGCATTTT.

The CDR3 loop is CASSLSRLAHYNEQFF. CDR3 DNA sequence: TGTGCCAGCAGTTTATCCAGACTAGCGCACTACAATGAGCAGTTCTTC. V usage is TRBV27 and J usage is TRBJ2-1, with 8 bases fitting TRBD2. This CDR3 comprises 16 residues. The trim removed 0 bases at V and 3 bases at J, leaving 4 bases unmatched. From germline, CDR1 is MNHEY and CDR2 SMNVEV (reference sequence).

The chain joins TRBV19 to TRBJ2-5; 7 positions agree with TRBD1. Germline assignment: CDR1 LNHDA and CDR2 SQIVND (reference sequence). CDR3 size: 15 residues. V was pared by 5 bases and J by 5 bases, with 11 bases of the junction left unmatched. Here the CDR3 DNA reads TGTGCCAGTAGTCTCCGAGGGGGCGTTGGCGAGACCCAGTACTTC. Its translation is CASSLRGGVGETQYF.